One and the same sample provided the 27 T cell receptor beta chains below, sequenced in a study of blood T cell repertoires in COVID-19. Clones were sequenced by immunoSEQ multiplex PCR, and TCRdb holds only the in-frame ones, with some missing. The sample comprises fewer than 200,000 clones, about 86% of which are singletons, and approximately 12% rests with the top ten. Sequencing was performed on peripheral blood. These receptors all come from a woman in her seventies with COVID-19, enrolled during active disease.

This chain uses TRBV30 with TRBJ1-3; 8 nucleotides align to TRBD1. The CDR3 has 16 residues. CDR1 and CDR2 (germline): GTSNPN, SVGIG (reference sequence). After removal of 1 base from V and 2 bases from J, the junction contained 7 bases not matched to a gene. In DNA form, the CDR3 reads TGTGCCTGGAGTGGATCAGGGGGCTTCGCTGGAAACACCATATATTTT. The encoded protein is CAWSGSGGFAGNTIYF.

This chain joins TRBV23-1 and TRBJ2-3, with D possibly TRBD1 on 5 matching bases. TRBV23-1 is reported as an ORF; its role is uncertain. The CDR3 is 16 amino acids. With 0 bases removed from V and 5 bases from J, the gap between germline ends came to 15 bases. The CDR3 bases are TGCGCCAGCAGTCAATCGGGGCGGCTATTCCTAGATACGCAGTATTTT. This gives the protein CASSQSGRLFLDTQYF.

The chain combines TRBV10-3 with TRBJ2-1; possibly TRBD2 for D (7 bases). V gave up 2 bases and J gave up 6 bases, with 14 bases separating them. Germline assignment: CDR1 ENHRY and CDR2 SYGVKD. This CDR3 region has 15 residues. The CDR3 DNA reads TGTGCCATCAGTGAGAGGGAGGGAGGGGGCAATGAGCAGTTCTTC. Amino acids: CAISEREGGGNEQFF.

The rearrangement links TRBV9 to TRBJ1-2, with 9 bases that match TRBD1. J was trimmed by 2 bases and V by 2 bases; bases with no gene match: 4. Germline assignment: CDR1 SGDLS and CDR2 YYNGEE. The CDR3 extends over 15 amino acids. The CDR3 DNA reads TGTGCCAGCAGCGTTTTAGGGACAGGGAACTATGGCTACACCTTC. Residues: CASSVLGTGNYGYTF.

In DNA form, the CDR3 reads TGTGCCAGCAGCCAAGATATGTCGACTAGCGGGAGAATTTTCCGAGGCAATGAGCAGTTCTTC. Its protein is CASSQDMSTSGRIFRGNEQFF. The rearrangement joins TRBV4-2 to TRBJ2-1; 12 bases are shared with TRBD2. Germline CDR1 is LGHNA and CDR2 is YNFKEQ. There are 21 residues in the CDR3. Losses at the gene ends were 0 bases for V and 6 bases for J; bases not matched to a gene: 18.

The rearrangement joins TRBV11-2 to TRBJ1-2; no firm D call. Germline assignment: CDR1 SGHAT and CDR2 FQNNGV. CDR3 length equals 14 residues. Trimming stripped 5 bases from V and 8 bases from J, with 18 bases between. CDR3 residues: CASSPGWSQWGYTF. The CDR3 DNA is TGTGCCAGCAGCCCGGGGTGGTCCCAGTGGGGCTACACCTTC.

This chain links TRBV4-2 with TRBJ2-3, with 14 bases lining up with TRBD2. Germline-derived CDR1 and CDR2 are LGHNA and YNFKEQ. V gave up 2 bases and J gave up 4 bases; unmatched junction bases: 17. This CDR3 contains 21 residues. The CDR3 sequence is CASSQSGTSGSLSTTPDTQYF. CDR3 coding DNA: TGTGCCAGCAGCCAATCCGGGACTAGCGGGAGTCTCTCAACCACCCCAGATACGCAGTATTTT.

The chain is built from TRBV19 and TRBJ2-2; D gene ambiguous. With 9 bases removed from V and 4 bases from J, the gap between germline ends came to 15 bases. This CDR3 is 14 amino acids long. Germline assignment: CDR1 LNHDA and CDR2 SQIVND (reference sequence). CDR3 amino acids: CASKPLPVTGELFF. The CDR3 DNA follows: TGTGCCAGCAAACCCCTGCCGGTCACCGGGGAGCTGTTTTTT.

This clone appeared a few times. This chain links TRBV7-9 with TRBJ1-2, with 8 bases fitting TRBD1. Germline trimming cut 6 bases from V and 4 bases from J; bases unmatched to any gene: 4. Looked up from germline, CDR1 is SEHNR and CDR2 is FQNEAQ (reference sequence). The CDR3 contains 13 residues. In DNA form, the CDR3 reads TGTGCCAGCAGGGACAGGGCTGCCTATGGCTACACCTTC. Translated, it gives CASRDRAAYGYTF. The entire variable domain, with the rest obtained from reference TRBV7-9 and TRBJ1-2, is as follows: DTGVSQNPRHKITKRGQNVTFRCDPISEHNRLYWYRQTLGQGPEFLTYFQNEAQLEKSRLLSDRFSAERPKGSFSTLEIQRTEQGDSAMYLCASRDRAAYGYTFGSGTRLTVV.

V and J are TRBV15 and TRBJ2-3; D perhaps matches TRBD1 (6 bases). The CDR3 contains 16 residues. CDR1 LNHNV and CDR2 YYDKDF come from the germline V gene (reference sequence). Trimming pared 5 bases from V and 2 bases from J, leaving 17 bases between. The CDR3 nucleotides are TGTGCCACCAGCTACACCCGTACAGGGCTCACAGATACGCAGTATTTT. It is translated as CATSYTRTGLTDTQYF.

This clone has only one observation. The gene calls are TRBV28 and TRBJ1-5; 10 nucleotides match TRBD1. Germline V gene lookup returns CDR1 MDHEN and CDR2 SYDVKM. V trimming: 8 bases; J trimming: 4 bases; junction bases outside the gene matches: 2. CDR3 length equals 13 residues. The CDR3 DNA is TGTGCCAGCCGGACAGGGGGAAATCAGCCCCAGCATTTT. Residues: CASRTGGNQPQHF.

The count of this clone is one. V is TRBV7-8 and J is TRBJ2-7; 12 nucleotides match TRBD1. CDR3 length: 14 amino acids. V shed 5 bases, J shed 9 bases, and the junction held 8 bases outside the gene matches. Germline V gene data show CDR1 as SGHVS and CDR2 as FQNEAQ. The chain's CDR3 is CASSHRDRGPVQYF. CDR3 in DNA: TGTGCCAGCAGCCACCGGGACAGGGGGCCGGTGCAGTACTTC.

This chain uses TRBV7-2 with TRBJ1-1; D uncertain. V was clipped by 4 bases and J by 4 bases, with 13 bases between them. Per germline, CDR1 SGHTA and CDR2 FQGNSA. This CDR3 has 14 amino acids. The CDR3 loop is CASSSPLTSTEAFF. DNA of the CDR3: TGTGCCAGCAGCTCCCCCTTGACAAGCACTGAAGCTTTCTTT.

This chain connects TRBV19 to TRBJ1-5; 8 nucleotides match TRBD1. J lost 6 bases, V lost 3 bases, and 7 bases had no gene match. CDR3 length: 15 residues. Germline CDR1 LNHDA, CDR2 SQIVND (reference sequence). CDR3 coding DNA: TGTGCCAGTAGTATGGGGGGACAGGCCTTTCAGCCCCAGCATTTT. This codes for CASSMGGQAFQPQHF.

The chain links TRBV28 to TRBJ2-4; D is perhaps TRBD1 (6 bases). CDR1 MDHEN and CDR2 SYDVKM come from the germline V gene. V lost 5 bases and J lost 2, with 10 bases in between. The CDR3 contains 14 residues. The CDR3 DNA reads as TGTGCCAGCAGTGAACAGGGATCCAAAAACATTCAGTACTTC. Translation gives CASSEQGSKNIQYF.

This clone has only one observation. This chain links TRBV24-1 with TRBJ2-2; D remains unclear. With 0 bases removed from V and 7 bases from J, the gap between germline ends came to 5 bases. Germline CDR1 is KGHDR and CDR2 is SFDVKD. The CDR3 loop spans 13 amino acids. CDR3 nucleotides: TGTGCCACCAGTGATTTGCGTGTCGGGGAGCTGTTTTTT. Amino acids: CATSDLRVGELFF.

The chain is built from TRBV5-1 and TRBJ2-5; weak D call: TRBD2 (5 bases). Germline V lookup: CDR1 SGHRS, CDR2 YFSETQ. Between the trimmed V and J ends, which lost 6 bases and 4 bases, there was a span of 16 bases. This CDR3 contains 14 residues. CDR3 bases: TGCGCCAGCAATCGGGGAACACCCCCAGAGACCCAGTACTTC. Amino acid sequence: CASNRGTPPETQYF. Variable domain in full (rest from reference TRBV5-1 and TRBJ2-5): KAGVTQTPRYLIKTRGQQVTLSCSPISGHRSVSWYQQTPGQGLQFLFEYFSETQRNKGNFPGRFSGRQFSNSRSEMNVSTLELGDSALYLCASNRGTPPETQYFGPGTRLLVL.

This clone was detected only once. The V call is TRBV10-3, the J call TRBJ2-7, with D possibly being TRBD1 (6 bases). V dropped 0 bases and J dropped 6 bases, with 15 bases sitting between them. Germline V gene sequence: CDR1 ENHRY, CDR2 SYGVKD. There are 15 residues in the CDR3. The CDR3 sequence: CAISESGGRGSEQYF. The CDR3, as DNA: TGTGCCATCAGTGAGTCGGGCGGCAGGGGATCCGAGCAGTACTTC.

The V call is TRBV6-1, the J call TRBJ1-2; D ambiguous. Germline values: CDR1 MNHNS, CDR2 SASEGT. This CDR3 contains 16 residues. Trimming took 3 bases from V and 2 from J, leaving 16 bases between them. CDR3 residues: CASSEASPTVNYGYTF. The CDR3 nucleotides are TGTGCCAGCAGTGAGGCCTCGCCAACAGTAAACTATGGCTACACCTTC.

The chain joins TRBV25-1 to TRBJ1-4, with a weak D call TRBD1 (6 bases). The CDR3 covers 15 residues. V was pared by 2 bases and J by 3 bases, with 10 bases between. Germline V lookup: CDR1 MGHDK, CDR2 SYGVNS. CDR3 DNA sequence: TGTGCCAGCAGTGAAGGGACAAGCCCTAATGAAAAACTGTTTTTT. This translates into CASSEGTSPNEKLFF.

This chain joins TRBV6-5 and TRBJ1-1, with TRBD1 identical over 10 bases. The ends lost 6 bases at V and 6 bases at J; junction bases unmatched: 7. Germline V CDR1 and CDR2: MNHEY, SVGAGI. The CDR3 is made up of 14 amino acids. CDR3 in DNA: TGTGCCAGCAGGCCGGGACAGGGGTTCGCTGAAGCTTTCTTT. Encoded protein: CASRPGQGFAEAFF.

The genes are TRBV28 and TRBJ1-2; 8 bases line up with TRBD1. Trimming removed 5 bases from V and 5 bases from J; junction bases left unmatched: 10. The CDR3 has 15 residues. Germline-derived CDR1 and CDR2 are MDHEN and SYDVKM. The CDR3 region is CASSEGQVGRYGYTF. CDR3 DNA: TGTGCCAGCAGTGAGGGACAGGTCGGACGGTATGGCTACACCTTC.

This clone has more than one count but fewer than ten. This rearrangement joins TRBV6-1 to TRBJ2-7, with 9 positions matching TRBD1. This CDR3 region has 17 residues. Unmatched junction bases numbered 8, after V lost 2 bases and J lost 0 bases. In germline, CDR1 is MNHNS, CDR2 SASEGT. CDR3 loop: CASSELGTGTSSYEQYF. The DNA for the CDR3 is TGTGCCAGCAGTGAATTAGGGACAGGGACGAGCTCCTACGAGCAGTACTTC.

In DNA, the CDR3 is TGTGCCAGCACTCCCTTAATATCCAAAAAAAATAAAACAGGGAACACACACAAATACAATGAGCAGTTCTTC. This encodes CASTPLISKKNKTGNTHKYNEQFF. The chain combines TRBV28 with TRBJ2-1, with D possibly being TRBD1 (6 bases). The V gene lost 7 bases and the J gene lost 4 bases, with 44 bases spanning the gap. Germline V lookup: CDR1 MDHEN, CDR2 SYDVKM. The length of the CDR3 is 24 residues.

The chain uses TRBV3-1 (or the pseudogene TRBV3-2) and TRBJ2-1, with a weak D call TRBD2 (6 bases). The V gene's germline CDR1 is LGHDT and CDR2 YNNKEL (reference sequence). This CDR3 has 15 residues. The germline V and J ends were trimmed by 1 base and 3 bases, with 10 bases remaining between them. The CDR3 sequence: CASSQVATSYNEQFF. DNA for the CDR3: TGTGCCAGCAGCCAAGTGGCGACTAGCTACAATGAGCAGTTCTTC.

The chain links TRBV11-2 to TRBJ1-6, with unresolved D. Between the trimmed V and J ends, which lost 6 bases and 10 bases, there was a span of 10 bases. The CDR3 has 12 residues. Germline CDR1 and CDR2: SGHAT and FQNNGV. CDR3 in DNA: TGTGCCAGCAGTTTTCGGGAGTCACCCCTCCACTTT. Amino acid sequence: CASSFRESPLHF.

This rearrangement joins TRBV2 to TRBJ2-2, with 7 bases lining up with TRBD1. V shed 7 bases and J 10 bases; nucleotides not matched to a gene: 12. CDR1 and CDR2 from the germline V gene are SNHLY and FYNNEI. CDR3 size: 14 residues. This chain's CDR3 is CASIRWQGVSELFF. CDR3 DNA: TGTGCCAGCATTCGTTGGCAGGGGGTTTCGGAGCTGTTTTTT. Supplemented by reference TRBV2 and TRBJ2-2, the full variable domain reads EPEVTQTPSHQVTQMGQEVILRCVPISNHLYFYWYRQILGQKVEFLVSFYNNEISEKSEIFDDQFSVERPDGSNFTLKIRSTKLEDSAMYFCASIRWQGVSELFFGEGSRLTVL.